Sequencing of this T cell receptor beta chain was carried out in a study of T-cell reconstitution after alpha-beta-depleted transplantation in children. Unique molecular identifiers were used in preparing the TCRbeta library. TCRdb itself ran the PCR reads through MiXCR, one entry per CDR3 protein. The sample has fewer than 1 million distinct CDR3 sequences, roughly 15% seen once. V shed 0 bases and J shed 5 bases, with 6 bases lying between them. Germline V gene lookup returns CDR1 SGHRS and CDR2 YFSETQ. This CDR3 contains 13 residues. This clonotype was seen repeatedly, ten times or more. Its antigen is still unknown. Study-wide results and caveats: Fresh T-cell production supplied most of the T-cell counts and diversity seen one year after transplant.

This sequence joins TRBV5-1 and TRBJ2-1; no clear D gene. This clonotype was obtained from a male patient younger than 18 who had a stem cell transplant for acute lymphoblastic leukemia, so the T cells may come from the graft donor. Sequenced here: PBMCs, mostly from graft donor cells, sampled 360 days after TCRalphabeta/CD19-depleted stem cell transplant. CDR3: CASSLDNNNEQFF. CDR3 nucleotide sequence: TGCGCCAGCAGCTTGGACAATAACAATGAGCAGTTCTTC.